This TCR beta chain comes out of a study of shared T cell receptors in the human thymus. CDR1 is MDHEN, CDR2 SYDVKM, per germline. This CDR3 spans 14 amino acids. The V and J ends lost 5 bases and 5 bases, in that order; junction bases with no gene match: 5. The data were produced by immunoSEQ multiplex PCR, yet TCRdb's version contains in-frame clones alone and is incomplete. The repertoire holds some 700,000 clones, roughly 88% seen once, with 0.008% to 0.011% in the top ten. These data also formed part of another study, on human thymus T cells.

This clonotype originated in a boy less than two years old with a congenital heart defect. This chain uses TRBV28 with TRBJ2-7; 11 nucleotides line up with TRBD1. What was sequenced was thymocytes. The CDR3 DNA reads TGTGCCAGCAGTAAACCGGGACAGGGGGACGAGCAGTACTTC. Protein product: CASSKPGQGDEQYF.